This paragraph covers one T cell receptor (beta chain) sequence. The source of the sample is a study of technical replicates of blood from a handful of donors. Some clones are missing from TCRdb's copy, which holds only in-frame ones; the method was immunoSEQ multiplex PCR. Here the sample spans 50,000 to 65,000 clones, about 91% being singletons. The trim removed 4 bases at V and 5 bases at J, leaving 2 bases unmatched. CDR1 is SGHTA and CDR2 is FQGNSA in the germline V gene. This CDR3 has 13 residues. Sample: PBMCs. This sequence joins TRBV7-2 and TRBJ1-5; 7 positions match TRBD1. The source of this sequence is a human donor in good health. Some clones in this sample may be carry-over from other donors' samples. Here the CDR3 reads CASSYRGDQPQHF. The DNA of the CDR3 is TGTGCCAGCAGCTACAGGGGAGATCAGCCCCAGCATTTT.